Following are 8 T cell receptor beta chains from one sample sequenced in a study of T-cell memory formation after mild COVID-19. One entry per CDR3 protein results from TCRdb running MiXCR on the 5' RACE reads. The sample lists about 390,000 distinct CDR3 sequences; approximately 21% were seen once. Sequencing was done on a sample of PBMCs or a T cell subset sorted from them (not recorded which). The receptors stem from an adult woman who had mild COVID-19 (a few samples of this study predate the infection). Cell type and time point are not known.

By proportion, this clonotype is medium-sized. The genes are TRBV12-3 or TRBV12-4 and TRBJ2-2; a weak D match, TRBD1 (6 bases). V lost 3 bases, J lost 1 base, and 6 bases lay in between. This CDR3 comprises 14 residues. The CDR3 protein is CASSLGQNTGELFF. CDR3 coding DNA: TGTGCCAGCAGTTTGGGACAGAACACCGGGGAGCTGTTTTTT.

This clonotype was seen a few times. The gene calls are TRBV29-1 and TRBJ2-1; TRBD2 is a possible D gene (6 bases). From germline, CDR1 is SQVTM and CDR2 ANQGSEA. Between the trimmed V and J ends, which lost 5 bases and 2 bases, there was a span of 13 bases. CDR3 length equals 14 residues. The DNA of the CDR3 is TGCAGCGTTTCGGGCGGGACGACCTACAATGAGCAGTTCTTC. Amino acid sequence: CSVSGGTTYNEQFF.

This chain uses TRBV10-3 with TRBJ1-1; 8 bases are shared with TRBD1. J gave up 2 bases and V 6 bases, and 5 bases lay outside the gene matches. From germline, CDR1 is ENHRY and CDR2 SYGVKD. This CDR3 has 14 amino acids. This CDR3 is CAIRKDRGNTEAFF. CDR3 sequence (DNA): TGTGCCATCAGGAAAGACAGGGGCAACACTGAAGCTTTCTTT.

This clonotype turned up a few times. J is TRBJ1-2 and V is TRBV5-1; TRBD1 agrees at 7 bases. The CDR3 is 13 residues long. Germline CDR1 reads SGHRS; CDR2 reads YFSETQ. With V trimmed by 4 bases and J by 3 bases, 3 bases remained unmatched. Written as DNA, the CDR3 is TGCGCCAGCAGCATAGGACAGGACTATGGCTACACCTTC. Its protein is CASSIGQDYGYTF.

This clonotype was seen only once. V is TRBV6-1 and J is TRBJ2-1; perhaps TRBD2 as D (6 bases). The CDR3 sequence is 17 residues long. The germline gives CDR1 MNHNS, CDR2 SASEGT. The ends were cut back, 2 bases at V and 0 bases at J, with 14 bases in the middle. For the CDR3, the DNA is TGTGCCAGCAGTGAATCAAGGCAGGGACTCTCCTACAATGAGCAGTTCTTC. Protein product: CASSESRQGLSYNEQFF.

V and J are TRBV9 and TRBJ2-1; D may correspond to TRBD1 or TRBD2 (5 bases each). The V end lost 0 bases, the J end lost 6 bases, and 13 bases lay between the germline ends. Looked up from germline, CDR1 is SGDLS and CDR2 is YYNGEE. The CDR3 consists of 15 residues. CDR3 coding DNA: TGTGCCAGCAGCGTAGGGGGGACGGTGCCCAATGAGCAGTTCTTC. It codes for CASSVGGTVPNEQFF. Supplemented by reference TRBV9 and TRBJ2-1, the full variable domain reads DSGVTQTPKHLITATGQRVTLRCSPRSGDLSVYWYQQSLDQGLQFLIQYYNGEERAKGNILERFSAQQFPDLHSELNLSSLELGDSALYFCASSVGGTVPNEQFFGPGTRLTVL.

The V and J genes are TRBV5-1 and TRBJ2-7; 10 bases align to TRBD2. CDR3 size: 16 residues. Germline loops: CDR1 SGHRS, CDR2 YFSETQ. Trimming at V came to 2 bases and at J to 0 bases, leaving 5 bases not matched to a gene. This CDR3 reads CASSFTSGDSSYEQYF. In DNA, the CDR3 is TGCGCCAGCAGCTTTACTAGCGGGGACAGCTCCTACGAGCAGTACTTC.

CDR3 residues: CASSFERIYEQYF. Here the CDR3 DNA reads TGTGCCAGCAGTTTTGAGAGGATTTACGAGCAGTACTTC. The chain employs TRBV12-3 or TRBV12-4 and TRBJ2-7, with unresolved D. CDR3 length equals 13 residues. Trimming stripped 3 bases from V and 4 bases from J, with 10 bases between.